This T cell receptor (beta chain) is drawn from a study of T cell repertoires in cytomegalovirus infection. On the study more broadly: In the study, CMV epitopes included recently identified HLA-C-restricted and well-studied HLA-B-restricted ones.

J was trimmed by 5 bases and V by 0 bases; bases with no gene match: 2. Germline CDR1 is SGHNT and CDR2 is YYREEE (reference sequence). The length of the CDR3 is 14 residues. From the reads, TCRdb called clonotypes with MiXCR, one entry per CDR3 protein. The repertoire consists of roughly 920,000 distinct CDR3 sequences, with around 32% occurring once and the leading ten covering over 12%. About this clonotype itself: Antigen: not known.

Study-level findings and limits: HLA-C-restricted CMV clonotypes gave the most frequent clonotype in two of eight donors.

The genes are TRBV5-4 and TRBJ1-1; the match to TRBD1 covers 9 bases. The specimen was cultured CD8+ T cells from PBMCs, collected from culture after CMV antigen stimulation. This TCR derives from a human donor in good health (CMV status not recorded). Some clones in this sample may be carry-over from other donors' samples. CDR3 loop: CASSLDRGQTEAFF. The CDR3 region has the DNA TGTGCCAGCAGCTTGGACAGGGGGCAAACTGAAGCTTTCTTT.